This T cell receptor beta chain is drawn from a study of vaccination and CD4 T cells after COVID-19. Study background: Overlapping spike peptides of SARS-CoV-2, HCoV-NL63, HCoV-OC43 and HCoV-229E stimulated the cells.

To note about this clonotype: Antigen specificity is unknown.

The V gene's germline CDR1 is MDHEN and CDR2 SYDVKM. J gave up 6 bases and V 6 bases, and 7 bases lay outside the gene matches. CDR3 size: 13 residues. At the Johns Hopkins FTIC core, DNA taken from cultured CD4+ T cells was sequenced by way of the Oncomine TCR Beta short-read assay. A single record per CDR3 protein comes from TCRdb applying MiXCR to the PCR reads. The table shows about 19,000 distinct CDR3 sequences, with roughly 50% occurring only once. The treatment: roughly ten-day PBMC culture with coronavirus spike peptide pools or control peptides (ViraFEST assay). Cells were cultured for nine to eleven days, and then CD4+ T cells were isolated by negative selection.

The sample here was CD4+ T cells from blood, cultured in vitro, taken after SARS-CoV-2 vaccination. V gene TRBV28 combines with J gene TRBJ1-2; 7 bases match TRBD1. The receptor comes from a human donor who had recovered from COVID-19. CDR3 region: CASRIPDRDGYTF. The CDR3 nucleotides are TGTGCCAGCAGAATTCCTGACAGGGATGGCTACACCTTC.